The 23 T cell receptor beta chains below were found in one sample sequenced in a study of OX40 agonist ivuxolimab in advanced cancers. The repertoire was sequenced with immunoSEQ multiplex PCR; TCRdb's copy has only in-frame clones and lacks some. The top ten clones hold roughly 1.7% of a sample with about 49,000 clones, 84% of them seen once. The sample was CD4+ or CD8+ T cells sorted from blood, taken in a trial of the OX40 agonist ivuxolimab. The source is an adult with an advanced solid tumor such as melanoma, head and neck, liver or kidney cancer.

V is TRBV11-2 and J is TRBJ1-2; D gene uncertain. V was pared by 5 bases and J by 3 bases, with 13 bases between. The CDR3 sequence is 14 residues long. The germline V gene encodes CDR1 SGHAT and CDR2 FQNNGV. CDR3 loop: CASSKQRVDYGYTF. DNA of the CDR3: TGTGCCAGCAGCAAGCAAAGGGTGGACTATGGCTACACCTTC.

In nucleotides, the CDR3 is TGTGCCAGCAGCTTAGAGAACACTAAAAACATTCAGTACTTC. Protein sequence: CASSLENTKNIQYF. This chain uses TRBV7-2 with TRBJ2-4; unclear D gene. Per the germline V gene, CDR1 is SGHTA and CDR2 is FQGNSA. This CDR3 spans 14 amino acids. Trimming left V 1 base short and J 4 bases short, with 8 bases between.

This clone showed up just a few times. The rearrangement uses TRBV28 and TRBJ2-2, with D hard to call. The CDR3 is made up of 15 amino acids. CDR1 and CDR2 from the germline V gene are MDHEN and SYDVKM. Trimming cost V 4 bases and J 0 bases, with 9 bases left between them. The CDR3 DNA reads TGTGCCAGCAGTTGGGCTTTCGCGAACACCGGGGAGCTGTTTTTT. It translates to CASSWAFANTGELFF.

This sequence joins TRBV6-1 and TRBJ1-3; D is perhaps TRBD1 (6 bases). The CDR3 is 16 residues long. The V and J ends lost 4 bases and 2 bases respectively, with 15 bases between them. Germline V gene data show CDR1 as MNHNS and CDR2 as SASEGT. The CDR3 coding sequence is TGTGCCAGCAGTGCAGCACCAGGGGAACCTGGAAACACCATATATTTT. It translates to CASSAAPGEPGNTIYF.

The chain employs TRBV7-3 and TRBJ1-1, with D possibly being TRBD1 (5 bases). The CDR3 is made up of 13 amino acids. CDR1 and CDR2 (germline): SGHTA, FQGTGA. V lost 3 bases, J lost 7 bases, and 12 bases lay in between. CDR3 region: CASSFQGIGEAFF. The CDR3 nucleotides read TGTGCCAGCAGCTTCCAGGGAATTGGTGAAGCTTTCTTT.

The J gene is TRBJ1-1, the V gene TRBV6-5, with D possibly TRBD1 on 5 matching bases. The germline gives CDR1 MNHEY, CDR2 SVGAGI. The CDR3 loop spans 15 amino acids. V lost 0 bases to trimming and J lost 11 bases, with 19 bases between them. CDR3 sequence: CASSYSQGLSPRAFF. Here the CDR3 DNA reads TGTGCCAGCAGTTACTCGCAGGGTCTCTCTCCGAGGGCTTTCTTT.

This clone has just a few counts. DNA of the CDR3: TGCGCCAGCAGCGCGCTTTATGCTTCTGGCGATTTGAGAACAGATACGCAGTATTTT. The encoded protein is CASSALYASGDLRTDTQYF. This sequence joins TRBV5-1 and TRBJ2-3; D gene ambiguous. V lost 4 bases, J lost 3 bases, and 27 bases lay in between. The CDR3 contains 19 residues. CDR1 is SGHRS and CDR2 is YFSETQ in the germline V gene.

The CDR3 sequence is CASSLAGSGKAQYF. DNA of the CDR3: TGCGCCAGCAGCTTGGCCGGTAGCGGGAAGGCGCAGTACTTC. The J gene is TRBJ2-7, the V gene TRBV5-1, with 8 bases lining up with TRBD2. Per germline, CDR1 SGHRS and CDR2 YFSETQ. This CDR3 is 14 amino acids long. J gave up 9 bases and V 0 bases, and 8 bases lay outside the gene matches.

The J gene is TRBJ2-1, the V gene TRBV30, with no clear D. V gave up 3 bases and J gave up 0 bases, with 3 bases separating them. Per the germline V gene, CDR1 is GTSNPN and CDR2 is SVGIG (reference sequence). CDR3 length: 12 residues. The CDR3 DNA is TGTGCCTGGAGGGGCTCCTACAATGAGCAGTTCTTC. As protein: CAWRGSYNEQFF. The full variable domain, rest sourced from reference TRBV30 and TRBJ2-1, is SQTIHQWPATLVQPVGSPLSLECTVEGTSNPNLYWYRQAAGRGLQLLFYSVGIGQISSEVPQNLSASRPQDRQFILSSKKLLLSDSGFYLCAWRGSYNEQFFGPGTRLTVL.

The rearrangement links TRBV4-1 to TRBJ2-7; unclear D gene. CDR1 MGHRA and CDR2 YSYEKL come from the germline V gene. The CDR3 runs to 14 residues. V lost 0 bases, J lost 8 bases, and 14 bases lay in between. The CDR3 sequence is CASSQDNPGRQQYF. The CDR3 bases are TGCGCCAGCAGCCAAGATAATCCCGGGCGACAGCAGTACTTC.

The rearrangement joins TRBV28 to TRBJ1-4; D possibly corresponds to TRBD1 (5 bases). The CDR3 sequence is 14 residues long. Deletions cut 7 bases from V and 8 bases from J, with 17 bases between. Germline-derived CDR1 and CDR2 are MDHEN and SYDVKM. Here the CDR3 reads CASIPGGYEEKLFF. Here the CDR3 DNA reads TGTGCCAGCATCCCCGGGGGATACGAGGAAAAACTGTTTTTT. The full variable domain, completed using reference TRBV28 and TRBJ1-4, is DVKVTQSSRYLVKRTGEKVFLECVQDMDHENMFWYRQDPGLGLRLIYFSYDVKMKEKGDIPEGYSVSREKKERFSLILESASTNQTSMYLCASIPGGYEEKLFFGSGTQLSVL.

The rearrangement uses TRBV18 and TRBJ1-1; TRBD1 matches 7 bases. V shed 5 bases, J shed 1 base, and the junction held 4 bases outside the gene matches. The CDR3 sequence is 14 residues long. Germline lookup yields CDR1 KGHSH and CDR2 LQKENI. The CDR3 bases are TGTGCCAGCTCATTGACAGGGTCGAACACTGAAGCTTTCTTT. Protein: CASSLTGSNTEAFF.

This clone was seen more than once but under ten times. The chain uses TRBV28 and TRBJ1-2; no reliable D call. Germline lookup yields CDR1 MDHEN and CDR2 SYDVKM. V lost 3 bases to trimming and J lost 4 bases, with 24 bases between them. CDR3 size: 18 residues. The CDR3 region is CASSFINVWEKTIYGYTF. CDR3 bases: TGTGCCAGCAGTTTTATAAATGTGTGGGAGAAAACCATCTATGGCTACACCTTC.

The rearrangement joins TRBV5-6 to TRBJ1-4; D might be TRBD1 (5 bases). The V end was cut by 3 bases, the J end by 8 bases, with 11 bases between. CDR1 and CDR2 from the germline V gene are SGHDT and YYEEEE. The CDR3 has 13 residues. Here the CDR3 DNA reads TGTGCCAGCAGCTGGGGCTCTAGGGAAAAACTGTTTTTT. Protein product: CASSWGSREKLFF.

V is TRBV7-9 and J is TRBJ2-2, with D tentatively TRBD2 (6 bases). With 5 bases removed from V and 4 bases from J, the gap between germline ends came to 11 bases. The CDR3 covers 14 residues. The V gene's germline CDR1 is SEHNR and CDR2 FQNEAQ (reference sequence). Written as DNA, the CDR3 is TGTGCCAGCAGCCTGGGGACTGTCACCGGGGAGCTGTTTTTT. Translating gives CASSLGTVTGELFF. The whole variable domain, filled in from reference TRBV7-9 and TRBJ2-2, reads DTGVSQNPRHKITKRGQNVTFRCDPISEHNRLYWYRQTLGQGPEFLTYFQNEAQLEKSRLLSDRFSAERPKGSFSTLEIQRTEQGDSAMYLCASSLGTVTGELFFGEGSRLTVL.

This clone came up once. The germline gene is not matched at one end of the junction; a read error may be the cause. The chain uses TRBV5-1 and TRBJ2-5; 8 bases are a match to TRBD2. The V gene's germline CDR1 is SGHRS and CDR2 YFSETQ. The CDR3 runs to 18 residues. The CDR3 nucleotides read TGCGCCGGCAGCTTGGCCGAACTAGCGGAATTAGGACGGGAGACCCAGTACTTC. As protein: CAGSLAELAELGRETQYF.

The chain has TRBV28 and TRBJ1-2; possibly TRBD1 for D (6 bases). Trimming stripped 7 bases from V and 0 bases from J, with 21 bases between. Germline CDR1 MDHEN, CDR2 SYDVKM. The CDR3 totals 17 residues. CDR3 residues: CASTPGGGRLANYGYTF. CDR3 bases: TGTGCCAGCACCCCCGGAGGGGGAAGACTAGCTAACTATGGCTACACCTTC.

This rearrangement joins TRBV5-1 to TRBJ2-3; D unresolved. Germline-derived CDR1 and CDR2 are SGHRS and YFSETQ. The length of the CDR3 is 13 residues. Between the trimmed V and J ends, which lost 0 bases and 6 bases, there was a span of 8 bases. CDR3 sequence: CASSLGPGDTQYF. As DNA, the CDR3 is TGCGCCAGCAGCTTGGGCCCCGGCGATACGCAGTATTTT.

This chain connects TRBV19 to TRBJ1-4; D is possibly TRBD1 (6 bases). This CDR3 comprises 15 residues. The germline gives CDR1 LNHDA, CDR2 SQIVND (reference sequence). V lost 8 bases, J lost 8 bases, and 21 bases lay in between. The CDR3 spells CASLRGQARGEKLFF. The CDR3 DNA is TGTGCCAGTCTCCGGGGCCAAGCCAGGGGAGAAAAACTGTTTTTT. Supplemented by reference TRBV19 and TRBJ1-4, the full variable domain reads DGGITQSPKYLFRKEGQNVTLSCEQNLNHDAMYWYRQDPGQGLRLIYYSQIVNDFQKGDIAEGYSVSREKKESFPLTVTSAQKNPTAFYLCASLRGQARGEKLFFGSGTQLSVL.

This clone was found a few times. This sequence joins TRBV11-2 and TRBJ1-1; D possibly corresponds to TRBD1 (6 bases). V was pared by 5 bases and J by 7 bases, with 17 bases between. Germline V gene lookup returns CDR1 SGHAT and CDR2 FQNNGV. The CDR3 spans 14 residues. The CDR3 sequence: CASSEYRDLGEAFF. CDR3 DNA: TGTGCCAGCAGCGAATACAGGGATCTCGGTGAAGCTTTCTTT.

The V gene is TRBV9, the J gene TRBJ2-3; TRBD1 aligns across 8 bases. Germline CDR1 reads SGDLS; CDR2 reads YYNGEE. This CDR3 is built from 16 residues. V trimming: 4 bases; J trimming: 1 base; junction bases outside the gene matches: 8. The CDR3 protein is CASSRQGQFGTDTQYF. CDR3 in DNA: TGTGCCAGCAGCAGACAGGGGCAGTTTGGCACAGATACGCAGTATTTT.

This chain uses TRBV6-1 with TRBJ2-1, with 11 bases aligning to TRBD2. The CDR3 runs to 15 residues. CDR1 and CDR2 (germline): MNHNS, SASEGT. The junction had 3 bases not matched to a gene; V was cut back by 4 bases and J by 4 bases. CDR3 nucleotides: TGTGCCAGCAGTGTTCTAGCGGGAGGATACAATGAGCAGTTCTTC. It encodes CASSVLAGGYNEQFF.

The V call is TRBV6-6, the J call TRBJ1-2, with D hard to call. CDR3 length equals 11 residues. V dropped 5 bases and J dropped 6 bases, with 7 bases sitting between them. Per the germline V gene, CDR1 is MNHNY and CDR2 is SVGAGI (reference sequence). As DNA, the CDR3 is TGTGCCAGCAGTGAACGGGATGGCTACACCTTC. This gives the protein CASSERDGYTF.